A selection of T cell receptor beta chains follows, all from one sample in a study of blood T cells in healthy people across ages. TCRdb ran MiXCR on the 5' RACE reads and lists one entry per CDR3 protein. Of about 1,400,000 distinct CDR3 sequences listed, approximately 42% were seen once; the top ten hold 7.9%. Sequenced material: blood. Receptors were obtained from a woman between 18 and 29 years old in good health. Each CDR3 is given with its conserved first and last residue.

CDR3: CASSQVRSDTQYF; V: TRBV7-2
CDR3: CASGTLYEQYF; V: TRBV9
CDR3: CASSQRSSEGGYTF; V: TRBV3-1
CDR3: CASSQGGQGTEAFF; V: TRBV7-9
CDR3: CASSVVASSEQFF; V: TRBV28
CDR3: CASSGRGTGTYEQYF; V: TRBV5-1
CDR3: CSAPEAGPSTDTQYF; V: TRBV20-1
CDR3: CASSLLKQALMNTEAFF; V: TRBV12-3/TRBV12-4
CDR3: CASSKAGDYGYTF; V: TRBV5-1
CDR3: CSGRQGVGQSNEQFF; V: TRBV20-1
CDR3: CASSIIAGGSNTGELFF; V: TRBV11-2
CDR3: CASSPRLAGNSYNEQFF; V: TRBV19
CDR3: CASSLSRAEETQYF; V: TRBV5-1
CDR3: CASSLGTTTEAFF; V: TRBV12-3/TRBV12-4
CDR3: CASSTLPGAQFF; V: TRBV5-6
CDR3: CASRWDNNYGYTF; V: TRBV5-1
CDR3: CSAISRGLGADTQYF; V: TRBV20-1
CDR3: CASSSPSSGNNEQFF; V: TRBV11-2
CDR3: CASSLALAGMGADTQYF; V: TRBV5-1
CDR3: CTSSRGRTNQPQHF; V: TRBV6-5
CDR3: CGATKREGTSYEQYF; V: TRBV20-1
CDR3: CASSVDRVGQPQHF; V: TRBV12-3/TRBV12-4
CDR3: CASSEAQKTQYF; V: TRBV2
CDR3: CAWSVGETQYF; V: TRBV30
CDR3: CASSESGHGELFF; V: TRBV2
CDR3: CASSLWGLAGGFNEQFF; V: TRBV28
CDR3: CSARDFRDADRYSNQPQHF; V: TRBV20-1
CDR3: CASRGPRDRGLFWSYNEQFF; V: TRBV5-1
CDR3: CSVVTSGSPETQYF; V: TRBV29-1
CDR3: CASCRGAGLSYEQYF; V: TRBV27
CDR3: CASRGDPSGANEQFF; V: TRBV9
CDR3: CASRASGGPSYEQYF; V: TRBV6-1
CDR3: CASSKVIGSSLLYEQYF; V: TRBV21-1
CDR3: CSAGLSYEQYF; V: TRBV20-1
CDR3: CASSVRGGGNGEQFF; V: TRBV2
CDR3: CASSLMRRSSSYNEQFF; V: TRBV5-1
CDR3: CASKGGLRNTGELFF; V: TRBV5-1
CDR3: CASSARTSGTHNEQFF; V: TRBV9
CDR3: CAISVGHQTYEQYF; V: TRBV10-3
CDR3: CASSPNSGLEYNEQFF; V: TRBV18
CDR3: CASSESTLAGGYNEQFF; V: TRBV11-1
CDR3: CATLAGEGTDTQYF; V: TRBV10-3
CDR3: CSARPGGESTDTQYF; V: TRBV20-1
CDR3: CASSPISGGAMYEQYF; V: TRBV28
CDR3: CASSFPGGLGETQFF; V: TRBV28
CDR3: CASSAEERGSYNEQFF; V: TRBV6-1
CDR3: CAWSADSNQPQHF; V: TRBV30
CDR3: CASFGIAGVSNEQFF; V: TRBV2
CDR3: CASCRPGPSEKLFF; V: TRBV25-1
CDR3: CASSFFGEGSYEQYF; V: TRBV12-3/TRBV12-4
CDR3: CASSYSPQGWGTDTQYF; V: TRBV6-5
CDR3: CASNRDLGGGTDTQYF; V: TRBV6-6
CDR3: CASSGPGQGNNEQFF; V: TRBV6-5
CDR3: CSVGGRVKNIQYF; V: TRBV20-1
CDR3: CASSRLTTSTDTQYF; V: TRBV3-1
CDR3: CASSHRSSAKYAEAFF; V: TRBV14